These 28 T cell receptor beta chains originate from one sample sequenced in a study of tumor-infiltrating lymphocytes in primary liver carcinoma. Unsorted whole blood supplied the blood RNA, and germline DNA was isolated too. TCR beta cDNA was prepared out of 450 to 500 ng total RNA by means of a constant-region primer. ARM-PCR was slightly modified, and three nested multiplex PCR rounds with it gave rise to the TCR beta libraries. In the first two PCR rounds, TRBV1-TRBV30 forward primers were paired with a C-beta reverse primer, and each round lasted roughly 10 cycles. TCRdb passed the multiplex PCR reads through MiXCR, listing each CDR3 protein once. The table lists almost 200,000 distinct CDR3 sequences, roughly two thirds of them singletons. The material sequenced was peripheral blood. These TCRs come from a woman aged 60-70 years with primary liver carcinoma and hepatitis B virus infection.

As to this clonotype: One end of the junction varies from germline; a read error may be responsible. The chain employs TRBV6-1 and TRBJ2-6, with unresolved D. Per germline, CDR1 MNHNS and CDR2 SASEGT. The CDR3 covers 15 residues. The CDR3 bases are TGTGCCAGCAGTGAAGACTTCTCTGGGACCAACGTCCTGACTTTC. The encoded protein is CASSEDFSGTNVLTF.

On this clonotype itself: A single base separates this from a much larger clone, so it may be a read error. This sequence joins TRBV12-3 or TRBV12-4 and TRBJ2-6; a possible D gene is TRBD1 (5 bases). The CDR3 totals 14 residues. CDR3 sequence (DNA): TGTGCCAGCAGCGACGGCTCTGGGGCCATCGTCCTGACTTTC. It yields the protein CASSDGSGAIVLTF.

A word on this clonotype: Compared with germline, one end of the junction differs, possibly owing to a read error. This chain joins TRBV4-2 and TRBJ2-4; 12 bases map to TRBD2. Germline-derived CDR1 and CDR2 are LGHNA and YNFKEQ. This CDR3 contains 20 residues. CDR3 region: CVSSQESPSGRVRPGNIQYF. CDR3 coding DNA: TGTGTCAGCAGCCAAGAGTCCCCTAGCGGGAGGGTAAGACCAGGAAACATTCAGTACTTC.

On this clonotype itself: This sequence may be a read error, since a much larger clone differs from it by one base. V is TRBV6-1 and J is TRBJ1-1, with 7 bases that match TRBD1. Germline V gene data show CDR1 as MNHNS and CDR2 as SASEGT. The CDR3 extends over 13 amino acids. With 10 bases clipped from V and 8 bases from J, the junction kept 13 bases outside the gene matches. The CDR3 loop is CAISRDSTLEAFF. As DNA, the CDR3 is TGTGCCATCAGCCGGGACAGCACTTTAGAAGCTTTCTTT.

This clonotype appeared a single time. This may arise from a read error, as a much more abundant clone is one base away. The V and J genes are TRBV6-1 and TRBJ2-7, with D possibly matching TRBD2 (6 bases). Trimming cost V 3 bases and J 3 bases, with 18 bases left between them. There are 16 residues in the CDR3. CDR1 is MNHNS, CDR2 SASEGT, per germline. The CDR3 DNA follows: TGTGCCAGCAGTGAGTTTCTAACGGGAGCCGTCTACGAGCAGTACTTC. The encoded protein is CASSEFLTGAVYEQYF.

This clonotype was counted at least ten times. The V and J genes are TRBV11-2 and TRBJ2-7; 7 nucleotides align to TRBD2. This CDR3 comprises 15 residues. Per the germline V gene, CDR1 is SGHAT and CDR2 is FQNNGV. Trimming removed 4 bases from V and 4 bases from J; junction bases left unmatched: 10. The DNA of the CDR3 is TGTGCCAGCAGCTCGACCGGGACTACCCTATACGAGCAGTACTTC. Protein: CASSSTGTTLYEQYF. The full variable domain, in which reference TRBV11-2 and TRBJ2-7 provide the parts outside the CDR3, is EAGVAQSPRYKIIEKRQSVAFWCNPISGHATLYWYQQILGQGPKLLIQFQNNGVVDDSQLPKDRFSAERLKGVDSTLKIQPAKLEDSAVYLCASSSTGTTLYEQYFGPGTRLTVT.

This clonotype was seen ten or more times. The rearrangement joins TRBV11-3 to TRBJ1-6; 8 bases line up with TRBD1. The CDR3 sequence is 14 residues long. From germline, CDR1 is SGHNT and CDR2 YENEEA. The V and J ends lost 5 bases and 8 bases, in that order; junction bases with no gene match: 5. CDR3 coding DNA: TGTGCCAGCAGCGCTGGACAGGGTTATTCACCCCTCCACTTT. It encodes CASSAGQGYSPLHF. Supplemented by reference TRBV11-3 and TRBJ1-6, the full variable domain reads EAGVVQSPRYKIIEKKQPVAFWCNPISGHNTLYWYLQNLGQGPELLIRYENEEAVDDSQLPKDRFSAERLKGVDSTLKIQPAELGDSAVYLCASSAGQGYSPLHFGNGTRLTVT.

Concerning this clonotype: At one of its ends the junction is not consistent with the germline gene, which may arise from a read error. This sequence joins TRBV28 and TRBJ1-2; TRBD1 is a possible D gene (6 bases). Looked up from germline, CDR1 is MDHEN and CDR2 is SYDVKM. There are 16 residues in the CDR3. The CDR3 is CDSSLSWPGGAYGYTF. The CDR3 bases are TGTGACAGCAGTTTATCTTGGCCGGGGGGGGCCTATGGCTACACCTTC.

The chain carries TRBV6-2 or TRBV6-3 and TRBJ2-5, with TRBD1 matching over 12 bases. This CDR3 has 18 residues. Germline values: CDR1 MNHEY, CDR2 SVGEGT. With V trimmed by 2 bases and J by 2 bases, 9 bases remained unmatched. CDR3 nucleotides: TGTGCCAGCAGTTACGGATCCGGGACAGGGGGCTCTCAAGAGACCCAGTACTTC. It yields the protein CASSYGSGTGGSQETQYF.

This clonotype has only one observation. The V gene is TRBV6-5, the J gene TRBJ2-7; 8 nucleotides match TRBD2. J was trimmed by 4 bases and V by 10 bases; bases with no gene match: 12. There are 14 residues in the CDR3. Germline CDR1 reads MNHEY; CDR2 reads SVGAGI. The CDR3 nucleotides are TGTGCCAACAGCCAGATGGGACTAGAATACGAGCAGTACTTC. It specifies CANSQMGLEYEQYF.

The chain links TRBV10-2 to TRBJ2-3; no definite D call. The V end lost 5 bases, the J end lost 1 base, and 16 bases lay between the germline ends. The CDR3 sequence is 16 residues long. Germline loops: CDR1 WSHSY, CDR2 SAAADI. CDR3: CASSRTAGLGTDTQYF. CDR3 sequence (DNA): TGCGCCAGCAGTCGCACCGCTGGGTTAGGCACAGATACGCAGTATTTT.

This clonotype was detected many times. The V and J genes are TRBV28 and TRBJ1-1; D perhaps matches TRBD1 (6 bases). Germline V gene sequence: CDR1 MDHEN, CDR2 SYDVKM. The CDR3 contains 16 residues. Trimming took off 2 bases at V and 0 bases at J, with 13 bases between the two ends. CDR3 coding DNA: TGTGCCAGCAGTTTAGGGACCGGGACACTGAACACTGAAGCTTTCTTT. Amino acid sequence: CASSLGTGTLNTEAFF.

CDR3 sequence reads: CASSPETADNSPLHF. In DNA form, the CDR3 reads TGTGCCAGCAGTCCCGAGACAGCTGATAATTCACCCCTCCACTTT. This chain connects TRBV28 to TRBJ1-6; D is perhaps TRBD1 (5 bases). Germline-derived CDR1 and CDR2 are MDHEN and SYDVKM. Trimming removed 5 bases from V and 5 bases from J, with 13 bases in between. This CDR3 comprises 15 residues.

In its sample, this clonotype was seen once. The final CDR3 position lacks the conserved phenylalanine or tryptophan, pointing to a likely read error. The gene calls are TRBV11-2 and TRBJ2-5; TRBD1 agrees at 8 bases. The CDR3 extends over 14 amino acids. CDR1 is SGHAT and CDR2 is FQNNGV in the germline V gene. The trim removed 5 bases at V and 5 bases at J, leaving 7 bases unmatched. As DNA, the CDR3 is TGTGCCAGCAGCCGGACAGGGTGCGGGGAGACCCAGTACCTC. It codes for CASSRTGCGETQYL.

This clonotype appeared a single time. A read error may explain this, as a much larger clone is one base away. The V gene is TRBV12-3 or TRBV12-4, the J gene TRBJ2-5, with 8 bases aligning to TRBD2. The CDR3 sequence is 14 residues long. Unmatched junction bases numbered 7, after V lost 5 bases and J lost 5 bases. The CDR3 nucleotides are TGTGCCAGCAGTCTCTCAGCGGGAGCGGAGACCCAGTACTTC. It yields the protein CASSLSAGAETQYF.

Concerning this clonotype: Its ends do not fully match the called genes, so a read error is possible. This chain joins TRBV12-3 or TRBV12-4 and TRBJ1-1; D may be TRBD1 (6 bases). The CDR3 extends over 12 amino acids. CDR3 in DNA: TGTGCCAGCAACGGACAGCACACTGTAGCTTTCTTT. The encoded protein is CASNGQHTVAFF.

Notes on this clonotype: A read error may account for a junction end that differs from germline. This rearrangement joins TRBV29-1 to TRBJ2-1; the match to TRBD2 covers 13 bases. The CDR3 runs 14 residues. The germline CDR1 and CDR2 sequences are SQVTM and ANQGSEA. The CDR3 here is CSVAGTSGKYERFF. DNA of the CDR3: TGTAGCGTTGCAGGGACTAGCGGGAAGTATGAGCGGTTCTTC.

The CDR3 sequence: CASSSVFANRGNTEAFF. CDR3 nucleotide sequence: TGTGCCAGCAGTTCCGTATTCGCCAACAGGGGGAACACTGAAGCTTTCTTT. This rearrangement joins TRBV28 to TRBJ1-1; 7 bases align to TRBD1. J lost 1 base, V lost 4 bases, and 12 bases had no gene match. This CDR3 region has 17 residues. Germline V gene lookup returns CDR1 MDHEN and CDR2 SYDVKM.

The chain employs TRBV21-1 and TRBJ2-7; the listed D gene, TRBD1, was not tested against the DNA. TRBV21-1 is annotated as a pseudogene. The CDR3 runs to 16 residues. In DNA, the CDR3 is TGTGCCAGCAGCAGATCCGGGACAGGGGGTATCGACGAGCAGTACTTC. Protein product: CASSRSGTGGIDEQYF.

The chain employs TRBV28 and TRBJ2-1; D call uncertain. V was pared by 3 bases and J by 3 bases, with 6 bases between. The CDR3 loop spans 13 amino acids. Per the germline V gene, CDR1 is MDHEN and CDR2 is SYDVKM. CDR3 nucleotide sequence: TGTGCCAGCAGTTTGTTGGGCTACAATGAGCAGTTCTTC. This encodes CASSLLGYNEQFF.

This chain uses TRBV24-1 with TRBJ2-1, with TRBD2 identical over 10 bases. Germline V gene data show CDR1 as KGHDR and CDR2 as SFDVKD. CDR3 length equals 17 residues. J was trimmed by 6 bases and V by 2 bases; bases with no gene match: 9. In nucleotides, the CDR3 is TGTGCCACCAGTGATTCGACACCAGCGGGAGGGAGCAATGAGCAGTTCTTC. Its translation: CATSDSTPAGGSNEQFF.

Note on this clonotype: A read error may explain this, as a much larger clone is one base away. The gene calls are TRBV14 and TRBJ1-2; 9 bases agree with TRBD1. J gave up 3 bases and V 7 bases, and 6 bases lay outside the gene matches. The CDR3 covers 14 residues. Germline V gives CDR1 SGHDN, CDR2 FVKESK. DNA for the CDR3: TGTGCCAGCAACCGGGACAGGGAGGACTATGGCTACACCTTC. This codes for CASNRDREDYGYTF.

As to this clonotype: A much larger clone lies one base from this, so it may be a read error. The rearrangement uses TRBV6-1 and TRBJ2-7; D is unresolved. This CDR3 has 11 amino acids. Germline CDR1 MNHNS, CDR2 SASEGT. The CDR3 DNA is TGTGCCAGCAGTGACGGCTACAAGCAGTACTTC. It specifies CASSDGYKQYF.

CDR3 in amino acids: CATSEPSGRIKDTQYF. CDR3 in DNA: TGTGCCACCAGTGAGCCCAGCGGGAGAATAAAAGATACGCAGTATTTT. The V call is TRBV24-1, the J call TRBJ2-3, with TRBD2 identical over 8 bases. Germline CDR1 reads KGHDR; CDR2 reads SFDVKD. V shed 4 bases, J shed 5 bases, and the junction held 10 bases outside the gene matches. This CDR3 comprises 16 residues.

Of note for this clonotype: Lacking the conserved final phenylalanine or tryptophan, this CDR3 likely reflects a read error. J is TRBJ1-1 and V is TRBV11-2; 9 bases map to TRBD1. Germline V gives CDR1 SGHAT, CDR2 FQNNGV. This CDR3 has 12 amino acids. V shed 4 bases, J shed 9 bases, and the junction held 3 bases outside the gene matches. The CDR3 nucleotides read TGTGCCAGCAGCTCCACAGGGGGCAAAGCTTTCATC. Translation gives CASSSTGGKAFI.

Of note for this clonotype: Germline is not matched at one junction end, which may reflect a read error. The genes are TRBV28 and TRBJ2-7; D is unclear. Germline V CDR1 and CDR2: MDHEN, SYDVKM. The CDR3 loop spans 13 amino acids. The CDR3 loop is CVSSFPPIFEQYF. Here the CDR3 DNA reads TGTGTCAGCAGTTTTCCCCCCATATTCGAGCAGTACTTC.

This sequence joins TRBV28 and TRBJ2-5; D gene unclear. This CDR3 is 16 amino acids long. V was pared by 5 bases and J by 1 base, with 17 bases between. From germline, CDR1 is MDHEN and CDR2 SYDVKM. The CDR3 loop reads CASSPATRLGQETQYF. DNA for the CDR3: TGTGCCAGCAGTCCCGCGACAAGGCTGGGCCAAGAGACCCAGTACTTC.

In regard to this clonotype: A read error may be the cause here, since a much bigger clone is one base away. The CDR3 loop is CANGMRYPSYEQYF. Written as DNA, the CDR3 is TGTGCTAATGGTATGAGATACCCCTCCTACGAGCAGTACTTC. V gene TRBV12-5 combines with J gene TRBJ2-7; the D is unclear. From germline, CDR1 is LGHNT and CDR2 FRNRAP. This CDR3 has 14 residues.